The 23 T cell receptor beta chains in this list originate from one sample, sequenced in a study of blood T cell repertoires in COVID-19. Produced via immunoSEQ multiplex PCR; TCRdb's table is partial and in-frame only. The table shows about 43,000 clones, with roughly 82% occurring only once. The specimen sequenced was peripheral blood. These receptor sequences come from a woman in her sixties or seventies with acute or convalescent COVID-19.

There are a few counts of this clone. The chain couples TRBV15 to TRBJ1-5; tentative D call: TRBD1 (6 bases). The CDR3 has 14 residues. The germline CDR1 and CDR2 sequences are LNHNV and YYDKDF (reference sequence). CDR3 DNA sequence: TGTATGCCACTACCCAGGGGAGAAGGACAGCCCCAGCATTTT. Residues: CMPLPRGEGQPQHF. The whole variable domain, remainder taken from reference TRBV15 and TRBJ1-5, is DAMVIQNPRYQVTQFGKPVTLSCSQTLNHNVMYWYQQKSSQAPKLLFHYYDKDFNNEADTPDNFQSRRPNTSFCFLDIRSPGLGDTAMYLCMPLPRGEGQPQHFGDGTRLSIL.

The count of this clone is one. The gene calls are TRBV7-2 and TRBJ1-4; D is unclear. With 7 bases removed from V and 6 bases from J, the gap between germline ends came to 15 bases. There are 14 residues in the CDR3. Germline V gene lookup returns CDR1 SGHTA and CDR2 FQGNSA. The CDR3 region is CASTLPGPYEKLFF. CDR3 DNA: TGTGCCAGCACCCTCCCTGGGCCTTATGAAAAACTGTTTTTT.

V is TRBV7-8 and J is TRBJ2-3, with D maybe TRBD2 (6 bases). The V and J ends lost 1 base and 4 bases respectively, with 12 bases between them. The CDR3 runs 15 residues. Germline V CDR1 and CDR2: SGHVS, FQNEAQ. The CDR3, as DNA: TGTGCCAGCAGCTTAGTGGGACTGGGACCAGATACGCAGTATTTT. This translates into CASSLVGLGPDTQYF. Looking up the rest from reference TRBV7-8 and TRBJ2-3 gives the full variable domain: GAGVSQSPRYKVAKRGQDVALRCDPISGHVSLFWYQQALGQGPEFLTYFQNEAQLDKSGLPSDRFFAERPEGSVSTLKIQRTQQEDSAVYLCASSLVGLGPDTQYFGPGTRLTVL.

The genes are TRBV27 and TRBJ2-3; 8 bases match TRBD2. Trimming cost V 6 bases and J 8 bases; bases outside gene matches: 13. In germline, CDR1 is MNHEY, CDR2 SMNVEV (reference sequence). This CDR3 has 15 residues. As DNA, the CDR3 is TGTGCCAGCAGCCGGGGGGGGGCTGCGCCTGGTACGCAGTATTTT. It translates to CASSRGGAAPGTQYF.

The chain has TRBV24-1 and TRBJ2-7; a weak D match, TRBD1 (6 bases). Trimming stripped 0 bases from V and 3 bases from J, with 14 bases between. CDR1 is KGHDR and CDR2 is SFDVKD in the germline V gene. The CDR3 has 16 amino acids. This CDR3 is CATSDLQRQAIYEQYF. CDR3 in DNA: TGTGCCACCAGTGATTTGCAAAGACAGGCGATCTACGAGCAGTACTTC.

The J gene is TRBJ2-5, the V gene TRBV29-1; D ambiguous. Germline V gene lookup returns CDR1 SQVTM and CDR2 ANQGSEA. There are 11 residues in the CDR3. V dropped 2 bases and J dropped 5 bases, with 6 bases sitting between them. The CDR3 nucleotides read TGCAGCGTTGAACTCTCTGAGACCCAGTACTTC. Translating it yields CSVELSETQYF.

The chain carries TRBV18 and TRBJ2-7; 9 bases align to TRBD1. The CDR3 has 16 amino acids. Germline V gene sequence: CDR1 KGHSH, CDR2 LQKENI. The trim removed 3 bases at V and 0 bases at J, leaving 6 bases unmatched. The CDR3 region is CASSPQTGGNSYEQYF. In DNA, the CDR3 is TGTGCCAGCTCACCCCAGACAGGGGGTAACTCCTACGAGCAGTACTTC.

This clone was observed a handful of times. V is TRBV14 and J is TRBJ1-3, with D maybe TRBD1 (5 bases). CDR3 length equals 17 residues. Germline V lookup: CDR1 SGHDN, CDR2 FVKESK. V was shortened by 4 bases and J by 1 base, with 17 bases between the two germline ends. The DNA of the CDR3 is TGTGCCAGCAGCCCCCTGGGACTCGCCCCATCTGGAAACACCATATATTTT. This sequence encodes CASSPLGLAPSGNTIYF.

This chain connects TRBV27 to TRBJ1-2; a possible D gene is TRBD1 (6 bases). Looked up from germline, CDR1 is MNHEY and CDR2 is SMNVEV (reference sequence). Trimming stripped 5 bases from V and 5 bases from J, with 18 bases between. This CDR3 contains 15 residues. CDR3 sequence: CASSPRGRGQYGYTF. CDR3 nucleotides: TGTGCCAGCAGTCCGCGAGGCAGGGGTCAATATGGCTACACCTTC.

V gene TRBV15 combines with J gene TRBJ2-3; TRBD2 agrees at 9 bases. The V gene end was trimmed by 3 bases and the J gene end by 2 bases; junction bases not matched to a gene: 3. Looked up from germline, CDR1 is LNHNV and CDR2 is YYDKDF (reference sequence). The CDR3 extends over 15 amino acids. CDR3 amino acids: CATSRRGGATDTQYF. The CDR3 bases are TGTGCCACCAGCAGGCGCGGGGGGGCCACAGATACGCAGTATTTT.

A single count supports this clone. The CDR3: CASSLTSGVGEKLFF. The CDR3 nucleotides are TGTGCCAGCAGCCTTACTTCAGGGGTAGGGGAAAAACTGTTTTTT. The chain links TRBV7-2 to TRBJ1-4; possible D gene TRBD1, 6 bases. This CDR3 spans 15 amino acids. The germline V gene has CDR1 SGHTA and CDR2 FQGNSA. Trimming cost V 5 bases and J 8 bases, with 18 bases left between them.

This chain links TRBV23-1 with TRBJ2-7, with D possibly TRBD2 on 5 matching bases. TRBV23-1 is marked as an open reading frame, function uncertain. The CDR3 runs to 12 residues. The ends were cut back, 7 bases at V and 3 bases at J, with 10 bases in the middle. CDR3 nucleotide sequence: TGCGCCAGCACCCCCCGGGGCTACGAGCAGTACTTC. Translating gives CASTPRGYEQYF.

The CDR3 nucleotides are TGCGCCAGCAGCCCGGCAGGGGCGGCCACTGAAGCTTTCTTT. It yields the protein CASSPAGAATEAFF. The chain is built from TRBV5-1 and TRBJ1-1; perhaps TRBD1 as D (6 bases). V lost 4 bases, J lost 4 bases, and 14 bases lay in between. This CDR3 region has 14 residues. Per the germline V gene, CDR1 is SGHRS and CDR2 is YFSETQ.

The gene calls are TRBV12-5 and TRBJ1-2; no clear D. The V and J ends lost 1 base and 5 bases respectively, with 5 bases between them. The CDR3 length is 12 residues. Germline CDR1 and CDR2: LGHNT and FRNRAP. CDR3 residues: CASGLEQYGYTF. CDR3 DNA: TGTGCTAGTGGTTTGGAACAGTATGGCTACACCTTC.

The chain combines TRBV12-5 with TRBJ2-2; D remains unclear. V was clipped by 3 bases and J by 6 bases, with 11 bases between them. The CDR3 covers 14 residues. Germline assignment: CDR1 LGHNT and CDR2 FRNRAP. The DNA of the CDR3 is TGTGCTAGTGGTTTCCTAGGCAAGTCCGGGGAGCTGTTTTTT. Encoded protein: CASGFLGKSGELFF.

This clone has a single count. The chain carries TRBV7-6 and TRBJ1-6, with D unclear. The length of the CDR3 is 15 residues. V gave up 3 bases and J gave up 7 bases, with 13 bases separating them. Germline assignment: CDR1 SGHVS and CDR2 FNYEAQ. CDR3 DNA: TGTGCCAGCAGCTTGCTCGGAGAAACCAATTCACCCCTCCACTTT. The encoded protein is CASSLLGETNSPLHF. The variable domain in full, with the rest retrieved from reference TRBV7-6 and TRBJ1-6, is GAGVSQSPRYKVTKRGQDVALRCDPISGHVSLYWYRQALGQGPEFLTYFNYEAQQDKSGLPNDRFSAERPEGSISTLTIQRTEQRDSAMYRCASSLLGETNSPLHFGNGTRLTVT.

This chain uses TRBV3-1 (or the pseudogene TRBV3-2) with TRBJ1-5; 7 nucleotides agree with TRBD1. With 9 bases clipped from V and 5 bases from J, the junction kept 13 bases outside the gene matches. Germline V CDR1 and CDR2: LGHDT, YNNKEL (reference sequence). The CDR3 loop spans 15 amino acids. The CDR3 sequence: CARASGTERHQPQHF. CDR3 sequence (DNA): TGTGCCAGGGCCTCCGGGACAGAACGGCATCAGCCCCAGCATTTT.

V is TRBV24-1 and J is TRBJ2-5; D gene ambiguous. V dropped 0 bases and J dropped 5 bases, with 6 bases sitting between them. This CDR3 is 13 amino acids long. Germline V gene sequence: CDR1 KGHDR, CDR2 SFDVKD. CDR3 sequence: CATSDLTGETQYF. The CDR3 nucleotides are TGTGCCACCAGTGATTTGACGGGTGAGACCCAGTACTTC.

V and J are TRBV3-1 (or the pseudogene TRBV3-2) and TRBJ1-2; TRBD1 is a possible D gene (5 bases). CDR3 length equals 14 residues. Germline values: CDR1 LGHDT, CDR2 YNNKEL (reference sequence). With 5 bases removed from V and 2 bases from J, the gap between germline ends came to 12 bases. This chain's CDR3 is CASSTQGGNYGYTF. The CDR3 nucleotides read TGTGCCAGCAGCACGCAGGGCGGCAACTATGGCTACACCTTC.

The CDR3 coding sequence is TGCGCCAGCAGCGCGGGACAGGGGGCAGCAGGTTCTGAAGCTTTCTTT. Its translation is CASSAGQGAAGSEAFF. The gene calls are TRBV5-1 and TRBJ1-1; 12 positions agree with TRBD1. The CDR3 loop spans 16 amino acids. Per germline, CDR1 SGHRS and CDR2 YFSETQ. The J segment lost 6 bases and the V segment lost 4 bases, leaving 10 bases of the junction unmatched.

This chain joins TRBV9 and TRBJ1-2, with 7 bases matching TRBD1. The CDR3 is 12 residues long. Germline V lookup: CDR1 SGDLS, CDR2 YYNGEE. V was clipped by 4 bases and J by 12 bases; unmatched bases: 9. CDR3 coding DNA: TGTGCCAGCAGCCCCCGGACAGGCTATAACACCTTC. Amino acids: CASSPRTGYNTF.

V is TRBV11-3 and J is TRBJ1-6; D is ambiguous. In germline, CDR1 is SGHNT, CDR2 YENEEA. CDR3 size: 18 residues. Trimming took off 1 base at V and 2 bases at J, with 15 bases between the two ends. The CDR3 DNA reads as TGTGCCAGCAGCTTAGGTCGGGGAAAGTCGCCCTATAATTCACCCCTCCACTTT. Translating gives CASSLGRGKSPYNSPLHF.

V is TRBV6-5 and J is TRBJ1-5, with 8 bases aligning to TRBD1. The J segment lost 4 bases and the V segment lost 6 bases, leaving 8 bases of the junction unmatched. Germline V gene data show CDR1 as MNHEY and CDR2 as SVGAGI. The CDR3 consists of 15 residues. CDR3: CASRAGQAGNQPQHF. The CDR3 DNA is TGTGCCAGCAGGGCGGGACAGGCTGGAAATCAGCCCCAGCATTTT.